This TCR beta chain is drawn from a study of cytomegalovirus exposure and HLA in healthy donors. V was pared by 6 bases and J by 0 bases, with 9 bases between. The CDR3 runs 14 residues. Germline assignment: CDR1 SGHRS and CDR2 YFSETQ. Amplification used 60 Vbeta primers and 13 Jbeta primers. Assay used: immunoSEQ multiplex PCR; TCRdb lists only in-frame clones, some missing. The table includes a few hundred thousand clones, approximately 90% detected once. The V and J genes are TRBV5-1 and TRBJ2-2, with D possibly TRBD2 on 6 matching bases. The clonotype comes from a young woman in good health and CMV-seronegative. The source material was PBMCs. The CDR3 nucleotides are TGCGCCAGCAACGGGGGATCGAACACCGGGGAGCTGTTTTTT. Its translation: CASNGGSNTGELFF.